The 5 T cell receptor beta chains reported below all come from one sample, sequenced in a study of OX40 agonist ivuxolimab in advanced cancers. Sequenced by immunoSEQ multiplex PCR; TCRdb stores in-frame clones only, minus some. This sample has 2,000 or so clones, with about 73% found just once. This specimen consisted of CD4+ or CD8+ T cells sorted from blood, obtained in a trial of the OX40 agonist ivuxolimab. All receptors derive from an adult with an advanced solid tumor such as melanoma, head and neck, liver or kidney cancer.

V is TRBV9 and J is TRBJ2-7; D uncertain. V was shortened by 0 bases and J by 4 bases, with 8 bases between the two germline ends. CDR1 SGDLS and CDR2 YYNGEE come from the germline V gene. The CDR3 length is 13 residues. The CDR3 is CASSVDVQYEQYF. The CDR3 nucleotides are TGTGCCAGCAGCGTAGACGTACAATACGAGCAGTACTTC.

The chain carries TRBV18 and TRBJ1-2; 7 nucleotides match TRBD1. The ends lost 6 bases at V and 4 bases at J; junction bases unmatched: 8. This CDR3 contains 14 residues. Germline values: CDR1 KGHSH, CDR2 LQKENI. CDR3 sequence reads: CASSLEGTAYGYTF. For the CDR3, the DNA is TGTGCCAGCTCCCTAGAGGGGACAGCCTATGGCTACACCTTC.

The V call is TRBV7-9, the J call TRBJ2-5; TRBD1 matches at 9 bases. The germline gives CDR1 SEHNR, CDR2 FQNEAQ (reference sequence). This CDR3 is built from 15 residues. The V and J ends lost 4 bases and 5 bases, in that order; junction bases with no gene match: 8. The CDR3 loop is CASSSLQGADETQYF. DNA for the CDR3: TGTGCCAGCAGCTCGTTACAGGGGGCCGATGAGACCCAGTACTTC.

The chain carries TRBV5-3 and TRBJ2-7; 9 bases line up with TRBD2. TRBV5-3 is an ORF for which the function is uncertain. This CDR3 is built from 16 residues. J lost 1 base, V lost 5 bases, and 10 bases had no gene match. Here the CDR3 reads CARRDTGTSRSYEQYF. In DNA form, the CDR3 reads TGTGCCAGAAGAGATACCGGGACTAGCAGATCCTACGAGCAGTACTTC.

The CDR3 loop reads CACRDRERNEQFF. CDR3 in DNA: TGTGCCTGCCGGGACAGGGAAAGAAATGAGCAGTTCTTC. The gene calls are TRBV30 and TRBJ2-1, with 9 bases fitting TRBD1. CDR1 is GTSNPN, CDR2 SVGIG, per germline (reference sequence). Trimming cost V 6 bases and J 7 bases; bases outside gene matches: 7. The length of the CDR3 is 13 residues. The variable domain in full, completed from reference TRBV30 and TRBJ2-1, reads SQTIHQWPATLVQPVGSPLSLECTVEGTSNPNLYWYRQAAGRGLQLLFYSVGIGQISSEVPQNLSASRPQDRQFILSSKKLLLSDSGFYLCACRDRERNEQFFGPGTRLTVL.